This T cell receptor (beta chain) was found in a study of metastatic and nonmetastatic thyroid tumors. In the study overall: Thyroid patients, malignant and benign, had repertoires compared across blood and tumor or nodule tissue.

None of the patients had undergone any treatment ahead of thyroid surgery. Study-wide results and limits: Within blood and tumor, benign nodules reportedly had significantly lower TCR beta diversity than malignant thyroid tumors did.

Original processing methods: The study built a papillary thyroid cancer distant-metastasis classifier from CDR3 differences across clinicopathological groups. TCRdb re-analyzed the PCR reads using MiXCR. None of the V and J calls come from the authors' own analysis; TCRdb made them. Of 20,000 to 25,000 clones listed, 20% to 25% were seen once; the top ten hold roughly 4.4%. This clone came up a few times. What it binds is unknown. The material sequenced was adjacent normal tissue. The sequence came from a female donor with papillary thyroid cancer or a benign thyroid nodule (not recorded which). Some clones in this sample may be carry-over from other donors' samples.

For the CDR3, the DNA is TGTGCCAGCAGTAGTCTAGCGAGAGGCTACGAGCAGTACTTC. It translates to CASSSLARGYEQYF. J is TRBJ2-7 and V is TRBV6-2 or TRBV6-3, with D possibly TRBD2 on 6 matching bases. The CDR3 has 14 amino acids. V shed 5 bases and J shed 3 bases, with 14 bases lying between them. Germline assignment: CDR1 MNHEY and CDR2 SVGEGT.